The clone carrying this T cell receptor beta chain was recorded a few times. This specimen comes from a study of patients and donors after allogeneic stem cell transplantation. CDR3 length equals 14 residues. Germline loops: CDR1 DFQATT, CDR2 SNEGSKA (reference sequence). V lost 5 bases and J lost 7, with 18 bases in between. One entry per CDR3 protein, called by TCRdb with MiXCR from the RT-PCR reads. The repertoire consists of about 960,000 distinct CDR3 sequences, with 18% occurring once and the leading ten covering roughly 6.4%. The sequencing sample was made of blood, either unsorted or a sorted T cell fraction (not recorded which). The genes are TRBV20-1 and TRBJ2-1; the D call may be TRBD1 or TRBD2 (6 bases each). This receptor was identified in a human donor who was either an allogeneic HSCT recipient or a stem cell or donor lymphocyte infusion donor (not recorded which). It is not recorded whose cells these are; they may come from a transplant donor. The CDR3, as DNA: TGCAGTGCTTTAAGGGGGGCAGTAAAGAATGAGCAGTTCTTC. Its translation: CSALRGAVKNEQFF.